These T cell receptor beta chains were read from a single sample in a study of blood T cell repertoires in COVID-19. Libraries were prepared by immunoSEQ multiplex PCR; TCRdb keeps only in-frame clonotypes and omits some of them. The sample lists approximately 390,000 clones, 85% to 90% occurring once. The sequencing sample was made of peripheral blood. The receptors shown here come from a man aged 18 to 29 with active or convalescent COVID-19. Both conserved end residues are part of each CDR3. A D gene is named only where the DNA matches it firmly. Clone sizes are given selectively: once, few, many, or a class where the clone is expanded.

abundance	j_gene	d_gene	v_gene	CDR3aa	CDR3nt
-	TRBJ1-4	-	TRBV19	CASSTGQATNEKLFF	TGTGCCAGTAGTACTGGACAAGCAACTAATGAAAAACTGTTTTTT
-	TRBJ2-2	-	TRBV19	CASQGGGELFF	TGTGCCAGTCAGGGTGGGGGGGAGCTGTTTTTT
-	TRBJ2-3	TRBD2	TRBV7-2	CASSSGLAGGPTDTQYF	TGTGCCAGCAGCTCCGGACTAGCGGGAGGGCCCACAGATACGCAGTATTTT
-	TRBJ2-1	TRBD2	TRBV28	CASSLSSGGLNEQFF	TGTGCCAGCAGTTTATCTAGCGGGGGCCTCAATGAGCAGTTCTTC
-	TRBJ2-2	TRBD2	TRBV4-3	CASSQEILAGDGELFF	TGCGCCAGCAGCCAAGAAATACTAGCGGGGGACGGGGAGCTGTTTTTT
-	TRBJ2-7	TRBD1	TRBV27	CASSRQGADEQYF	TGTGCCAGCAGTCGACAGGGGGCGGACGAGCAGTACTTC
-	TRBJ1-5	-	TRBV27	CASSLIPGGNQPQHF	TGTGCCAGCAGTTTAATCCCGGGGGGCAATCAGCCCCAGCATTTT
few	TRBJ1-1	-	TRBV28	CASSTNRRAFF	TGTGCCAGCAGTACCAACCGCAGAGCTTTCTTT
-	TRBJ1-5	TRBD1	TRBV6-5	CASSPIQGGKPQHF	TGTGCCAGCAGCCCCATACAGGGGGGCAAGCCCCAGCATTTT
-	TRBJ2-1	TRBD2	TRBV6-2/TRBV6-3	CASSYRGTSSYNEQFF	TGTGCCAGCAGTTACAGAGGGACTAGCTCCTACAATGAGCAGTTCTTC
-	TRBJ2-1	TRBD1	TRBV19	CASSIGQGESSYNEQFF	TGTGCCAGTAGTATAGGACAGGGGGAGAGCTCCTACAATGAGCAGTTCTTC
-	TRBJ2-1	TRBD2	TRBV11-3	CASSASTAKRGNEQFF	TGTGCCAGCAGCGCGTCAACAGCGAAGCGGGGCAATGAGCAGTTCTTC
-	TRBJ1-1	TRBD1	TRBV5-1	CASSPQTGGTEAFF	TGCGCCAGCAGCCCCCAGACAGGGGGAACTGAAGCTTTCTTT
-	TRBJ1-3	-	TRBV7-9	CASSLGSSGNTIYF	TGTGCCAGCAGCTTAGGGAGCTCTGGAAACACCATATATTTT
-	TRBJ2-3	TRBD2	TRBV11-1	CASAGLAGAPDTQYF	TGTGCCAGCGCAGGACTAGCGGGAGCCCCAGATACGCAGTATTTT
-	TRBJ1-1	-	TRBV6-5	CASKAAVGTEAFF	TGTGCCAGCAAGGCCGCGGTGGGCACTGAAGCTTTCTTT
-	TRBJ1-1	TRBD1	TRBV3-1/TRBV3-2	CASSSGGRGTEAFF	TGTGCCAGCAGTTCAGGGGGTCGTGGCACTGAAGCTTTCTTT
-	TRBJ1-1	-	TRBV7-2	CASSSKGGVTEAFF	TGTGCCAGCAGCTCCAAGGGAGGTGTCACTGAAGCTTTCTTT
-	TRBJ2-1	-	TRBV7-9	CASSREGDEQFF	TGTGCCAGCAGCCGCGAAGGGGATGAGCAGTTCTTC
-	TRBJ1-1	TRBD1	TRBV13	CASSQPRTGVGYTEAFF	TGTGCCAGCAGCCAACCAAGGACAGGGGTTGGTTACACTGAAGCTTTCTTT
once	TRBJ1-1	-	TRBV6-5	CASSYPGGNEAFF	TGTGCCAGCAGTTACCCTGGGGGGAATGAAGCTTTCTTT
-	TRBJ2-1	-	TRBV19	CASSTDYHRTYNEQFF	TGTGCCAGTAGCACGGACTACCACAGAACTTACAATGAGCAGTTCTTC
-	TRBJ2-7	TRBD2	TRBV5-1	CASSLLSGGADLRTSEQYF	TGCGCCAGCAGCCTCCTTAGCGGGGGGGCAGATCTCCGAACTAGCGAGCAGTACTTC
-	TRBJ1-2	TRBD1	TRBV10-3	CAISEGGTGYGYTF	TGTGCCATCAGTGAAGGGGGGACAGGCTATGGCTACACCTTC
-	TRBJ1-4	TRBD1	TRBV13	CASSPRQGQNEKLFF	TGTGCCAGCAGCCCCAGACAGGGACAGAATGAAAAACTGTTTTTT
-	TRBJ2-3	TRBD2	TRBV18	CASSPPGTSEGDGTDTQYF	TGTGCCAGCTCACCACCGGGGACTAGCGAGGGGGATGGGACAGATACGCAGTATTTT
-	TRBJ2-5	TRBD2	TRBV2	CASSDPGLAGVAETQYF	TGTGCCAGCAGCGATCCGGGACTAGCGGGAGTTGCAGAGACCCAGTACTTC
-	TRBJ1-1	-	TRBV18	CASSQQGLGNTEAFF	TGTGCCAGCTCACAACAGGGTTTAGGGAACACTGAAGCTTTCTTT
few	TRBJ1-3	-	TRBV9	CASSVSLADSGNTIYF	TGTGCCAGCAGCGTGTCACTTGCGGACTCTGGAAACACCATATATTTT
-	TRBJ1-3	TRBD1	TRBV27	CASSSGQAYGNTIYF	TGTGCCAGCAGTTCCGGACAGGCGTATGGAAACACCATATATTTT
-	TRBJ2-5	-	TRBV7-2	CASSLTSLETQYF	TGTGCCAGCAGCTTAACATCGTTAGAGACCCAGTACTTC
-	TRBJ2-2	TRBD1	TRBV6-5	CASSIDRGDTGELFF	TGTGCCAGCAGTATCGACAGGGGAGACACCGGGGAGCTGTTTTTT
-	TRBJ1-2	-	TRBV6-6	CTTSGGSPYGYTF	TGTACCACTTCGGGTGGCAGCCCCTATGGCTACACCTTC
-	TRBJ2-5	TRBD2	TRBV3-1/TRBV3-2	CASSPPTSGSRETQYF	TGTGCCAGCAGCCCCCCAACTAGCGGGAGTAGGGAGACCCAGTACTTC
-	TRBJ1-2	-	TRBV3-1/TRBV3-2	CASSHVDTDYGYTF	TGTGCCAGCAGCCACGTTGACACCGACTATGGCTACACCTTC
-	TRBJ1-1	TRBD1	TRBV5-1	CASSLGGYGAEAFF	TGCGCCAGCAGCTTAGGGGGCTACGGGGCTGAAGCTTTCTTT
few	TRBJ1-2	-	TRBV7-2	CASSLVSEGYGYTF	TGTGCCAGCAGCTTAGTCTCGGAGGGATATGGCTACACCTTC
-	TRBJ2-7	TRBD1	TRBV28	CASSYRGQEQYF	TGTGCCAGCAGTTACAGGGGGCAGGAGCAGTACTTC
-	TRBJ1-2	TRBD1	TRBV9	CASSVGTGNLRGGRPVYGYTF	TGTGCCAGCAGCGTCGGGACAGGGAATCTTCGGGGCGGTCGGCCAGTCTATGGCTACACCTTC
-	TRBJ2-5	TRBD2	TRBV10-3	CAISESPTSGMDF	TGTGCCATCAGTGAGTCCCCGACTAGCGGGATGGACTTC
-	TRBJ2-5	TRBD2	TRBV24-1	CATRDSSGEGFGTQYF	TGTGCCACCAGAGACTCATCCGGGGAGGGGTTCGGGACCCAGTACTTC
-	TRBJ2-3	-	TRBV5-1	CASSLGREVRTDTQYF	TGCGCCAGCAGCTTGGGCAGGGAGGTTCGCACAGATACGCAGTATTTT
-	TRBJ1-5	-	TRBV10-2	CASSESTFSGQPQHF	TGCGCCAGCAGTGAGTCTACCTTCTCGGGTCAGCCCCAGCATTTT
-	TRBJ2-7	TRBD1	TRBV6-5	CASSYDRGPYEQYF	TGTGCCAGCAGTTACGACAGGGGGCCCTACGAGCAGTACTTC